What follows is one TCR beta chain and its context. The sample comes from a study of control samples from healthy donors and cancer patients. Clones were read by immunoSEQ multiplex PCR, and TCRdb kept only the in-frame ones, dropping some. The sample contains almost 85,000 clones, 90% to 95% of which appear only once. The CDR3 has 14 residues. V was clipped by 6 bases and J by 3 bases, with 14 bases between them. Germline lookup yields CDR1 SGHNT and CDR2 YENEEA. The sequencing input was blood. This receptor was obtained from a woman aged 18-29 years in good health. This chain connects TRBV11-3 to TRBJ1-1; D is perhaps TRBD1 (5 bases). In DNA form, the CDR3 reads TGTGCCAGCAGTCGGACAACCGGGGACACTGAAGCTTTCTTT. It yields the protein CASSRTTGDTEAFF.